The 23 T cell receptor beta chains given below trace back to one sample, sequenced in a study of T cell responses to AZD1222 COVID-19 vaccine. Generated by immunoSEQ multiplex PCR, the TCRdb table keeps only in-frame clones and is missing some. Of about 130,000 clones in the sample, around 90% were seen once. The sequencing here drew on peripheral blood, taken on day 0 of AZD1222 vaccination. The receptor source for this set is an adult in good health.

The chain is built from TRBV14 and TRBJ2-3; TRBD2 aligns across 9 bases. The CDR3 length is 14 residues. The V and J ends lost 5 bases and 5 bases, in that order; junction bases with no gene match: 5. The V gene's germline CDR1 is SGHDN and CDR2 FVKESK. This chain's CDR3 is CASSLAGVVDTQYF. The CDR3 DNA follows: TGTGCCAGCAGCTTAGCGGGAGTTGTAGATACGCAGTATTTT.

V and J are TRBV27 and TRBJ1-1; 7 bases line up with TRBD1. Germline loops: CDR1 MNHEY, CDR2 SMNVEV (reference sequence). J gave up 5 bases and V 4 bases, and 13 bases lay outside the gene matches. The CDR3 extends over 16 amino acids. Here the CDR3 DNA reads TGTGCCAGCAGTTCAGCTATCCTACAGGGGAGTACTGAAGCTTTCTTT. It encodes CASSSAILQGSTEAFF.

This sequence joins TRBV2 and TRBJ2-3; no clear D gene. The V gene lost 5 bases and the J gene lost 1 base, with 7 bases spanning the gap. CDR1 and CDR2 (germline): SNHLY, FYNNEI. This CDR3 has 13 amino acids. CDR3 coding DNA: TGTGCCAGCAGTACCGGCCGCACAGATACGCAGTATTTT. Its translation is CASSTGRTDTQYF.

The chain employs TRBV7-3 and TRBJ2-1; 10 nucleotides line up with TRBD1. The CDR3 totals 18 residues. Germline values: CDR1 SGHTA, CDR2 FQGTGA. V trimming: 0 bases; J trimming: 5 bases; junction bases outside the gene matches: 10. This chain's CDR3 is CASSLTGGGTGDDNEQFF. CDR3 nucleotide sequence: TGTGCCAGCAGCTTAACTGGGGGCGGGACAGGGGATGACAATGAGCAGTTCTTC.

The V call is TRBV12-5, the J call TRBJ1-5, with 8 bases matching TRBD1. This CDR3 is 13 amino acids long. The germline CDR1 and CDR2 sequences are LGHNT and FRNRAP. The V gene end was trimmed by 6 bases and the J gene end by 6 bases; junction bases not matched to a gene: 4. Here the CDR3 DNA reads TGTGCTAGTGGCCTGACAGGGGTTCAGCCCCAGCATTTT. Translated: CASGLTGVQPQHF. The whole variable domain, filled in from reference TRBV12-5 and TRBJ1-5, reads DARVTQTPRHKVTEMGQEVTMRCQPILGHNTVFWYRQTMMQGLELLAYFRNRAPLDDSGMPKDRFSAEMPDATLATLKIQPSEPRDSAVYFCASGLTGVQPQHFGDGTRLSIL.

The chain employs TRBV7-8 and TRBJ2-7; no definite D call. The CDR3 consists of 14 residues. The germline V gene has CDR1 SGHVS and CDR2 FQNEAQ. V was cut by 3 bases and J by 3 bases, with 12 bases left in between. CDR3 bases: TGTGCCAGCAGCTTTGCCAAAGTCCTCTACGAGCAGTACTTC. Residues: CASSFAKVLYEQYF. The full variable domain, in which reference TRBV7-8 and TRBJ2-7 provide the parts outside the CDR3, is GAGVSQSPRYKVAKRGQDVALRCDPISGHVSLFWYQQALGQGPEFLTYFQNEAQLDKSGLPSDRFFAERPEGSVSTLKIQRTQQEDSAVYLCASSFAKVLYEQYFGPGTRLTVT.

CDR3 sequence: CASSMEDLSSYNEQFF. The CDR3 nucleotides are TGTGCCAGTAGTATGGAAGACTTGAGCTCCTACAATGAGCAGTTCTTC. This chain links TRBV19 with TRBJ2-1; unclear D gene. Trimming removed 3 bases from V and 0 bases from J, with 12 bases in between. This CDR3 spans 16 amino acids. Germline V gives CDR1 LNHDA, CDR2 SQIVND (reference sequence).

The chain couples TRBV5-5 to TRBJ2-2; possibly TRBD2 for D (6 bases). Germline-derived CDR1 and CDR2 are SGHKS and YYEKEE (reference sequence). The CDR3 spans 16 residues. With 0 bases removed from V and 6 bases from J, the gap between germline ends came to 15 bases. Here the CDR3 reads CASSLARGAAAGELFF. As DNA, the CDR3 is TGTGCCAGCAGCTTGGCGCGGGGCGCAGCGGCCGGGGAGCTGTTTTTT.

A few counts support this clone. This chain joins TRBV30 and TRBJ1-1; 7 nucleotides match TRBD1. Trimming took 5 bases from V and 3 from J; bases not matched to a gene: 3. This CDR3 comprises 12 residues. Germline loops: CDR1 GTSNPN, CDR2 SVGIG (reference sequence). The CDR3 DNA follows: TGTGCCTGGGCAGGGGGTTACACTGAAGCTTTCTTT. Residues: CAWAGGYTEAFF.

The rearrangement links TRBV14 to TRBJ2-7, with D tentatively TRBD2 (6 bases). Trimming took 4 bases from V and 5 from J, leaving 12 bases between them. This CDR3 is 13 amino acids long. The germline V gene has CDR1 SGHDN and CDR2 FVKESK. CDR3 loop: CASSPHPGDEQYF. In DNA form, the CDR3 reads TGTGCCAGCAGCCCCCACCCGGGGGACGAGCAGTACTTC.

CDR3 sequence reads: CASSSYTEAFF. CDR3 coding DNA: TGTGCCAGCAGCTCGTACACTGAAGCTTTCTTT. The genes are TRBV12-3 or TRBV12-4 and TRBJ1-1; D unresolved. Trimming left V 6 bases short and J 3 bases short, with 5 bases between. The length of the CDR3 is 11 residues.

The J gene is TRBJ2-5, the V gene TRBV7-3, with unresolved D. This CDR3 region has 13 residues. Germline-derived CDR1 and CDR2 are SGHTA and FQGTGA. The V gene lost 5 bases and the J gene lost 0 bases, with 7 bases spanning the gap. The CDR3 nucleotides are TGTGCCAGCAGCGTGGAGTACCAAGAGACCCAGTACTTC. It yields the protein CASSVEYQETQYF.

V is TRBV2 and J is TRBJ2-1; D not certain. Germline assignment: CDR1 SNHLY and CDR2 FYNNEI. Between the trimmed V and J ends, which lost 4 bases and 6 bases, there was a span of 13 bases. The CDR3 is made up of 14 amino acids. The CDR3 reads CASSGHWELNEQFF. In DNA form, the CDR3 reads TGTGCCAGCAGTGGTCATTGGGAACTCAATGAGCAGTTCTTC.

For the CDR3, the DNA is TGCGCCAGCAGCCAAGATGGGACAGGCGGGGAAAAACTGTTTTTT. Translated, it gives CASSQDGTGGEKLFF. The rearrangement uses TRBV4-3 and TRBJ1-4; 8 bases fit TRBD1. Unmatched junction bases numbered 5, after V lost 0 bases and J lost 8 bases. The germline V gene encodes CDR1 LGHNA and CDR2 YSLEER. CDR3 length equals 15 residues.

This sequence joins TRBV12-3 or TRBV12-4 and TRBJ1-5; D gene unclear. Trimming took 7 bases from V and 6 from J, leaving 13 bases between them. The CDR3 loop spans 13 amino acids. For the CDR3, the DNA is TGTGCCAGCACCTCAGCGAACGGTCAGCCCCAGCATTTT. It is translated as CASTSANGQPQHF.

The chain employs TRBV6-2 or TRBV6-3 and TRBJ1-1; TRBD1 is a possible D gene (5 bases). The CDR3 spans 12 residues. Germline CDR1 and CDR2: MNHEY and SVGEGT. With 5 bases removed from V and 5 bases from J, the gap between germline ends came to 9 bases. The chain's CDR3 is CASSGGYTEAFF. The DNA for the CDR3 is TGTGCCAGCAGTGGGGGGTATACTGAAGCTTTCTTT.

V and J are TRBV5-1 and TRBJ1-1; 7 bases map to TRBD1. The CDR3 consists of 14 residues. CDR1 is SGHRS, CDR2 YFSETQ, per germline. The trim removed 1 base at V and 5 bases at J, leaving 5 bases unmatched. CDR3 loop: CASSLRGPRTEAFF. CDR3 nucleotide sequence: TGCGCCAGCAGCTTGAGGGGGCCGAGGACTGAAGCTTTCTTT.

The chain employs TRBV9 and TRBJ1-1, with 7 bases identical to TRBD1. The V segment lost 4 bases and the J segment 6 bases; nucleotides outside the gene matches: 9. The CDR3 length is 14 residues. Germline V lookup: CDR1 SGDLS, CDR2 YYNGEE. The CDR3: CASSIGTAPSEAFF. CDR3 in DNA: TGTGCCAGCAGCATCGGGACAGCACCATCTGAAGCTTTCTTT.

The chain combines TRBV6-6 with TRBJ1-3; TRBD1 aligns across 10 bases. This CDR3 contains 15 residues. V lost 6 bases to trimming and J lost 2 bases; unmatched junction nucleotides: 4. Germline loops: CDR1 MNHNY, CDR2 SVGAGI (reference sequence). The CDR3 sequence is CASSPGTGAGNTIYF. CDR3 bases: TGTGCCAGCAGCCCGGGGACAGGGGCTGGAAACACCATATATTTT.

The rearrangement joins TRBV11-2 to TRBJ2-1; 10 bases align to TRBD1. The CDR3 is 16 amino acids. CDR1 and CDR2 (germline): SGHAT, FQNNGV. J gave up 3 bases and V 2 bases, and 4 bases lay outside the gene matches. CDR3 amino acids: CASSLLRDRGYNEQFF. CDR3 coding DNA: TGTGCCAGCAGCTTATTGCGGGACAGGGGCTACAATGAGCAGTTCTTC.

This clone appeared a single time. The chain carries TRBV24-1 and TRBJ1-5; weak D call: TRBD1 (6 bases). V shed 10 bases and J shed 5 bases, with 14 bases lying between them. From germline, CDR1 is KGHDR and CDR2 SFDVKD. The CDR3 spans 13 residues. CDR3 protein: CATGGAGHQPQHF. The CDR3 DNA reads TGTGCCACGGGGGGGGCAGGCCATCAGCCCCAGCATTTT.

CDR3 protein: CASSLGSYRGHSPLHF. In DNA, the CDR3 is TGTGCCAGCAGTTTAGGCTCGTACAGGGGTCATTCACCCCTCCACTTT. This chain joins TRBV28 and TRBJ1-6; 7 bases fit TRBD1. Trimming took 2 bases from V and 8 from J; bases not matched to a gene: 9. Germline lookup yields CDR1 MDHEN and CDR2 SYDVKM. The CDR3 extends over 16 amino acids.

The CDR3 loop reads CASRRDSSYEQYF. The DNA of the CDR3 is TGTGCCAGCAGAAGGGACAGCTCCTACGAGCAGTACTTC. The rearrangement uses TRBV2 and TRBJ2-7; 7 nucleotides match TRBD1. From germline, CDR1 is SNHLY and CDR2 FYNNEI. V was clipped by 6 bases and J by 0 bases; unmatched bases: 2. CDR3 length equals 13 residues.